The 15 T cell receptor beta chains given below trace back to one sample, sequenced in a study of T-cell reconstitution after alpha-beta-depleted transplantation in children. A TCRbeta library incorporating unique molecular identifiers was prepared. Via MiXCR, TCRdb re-called the PCR reads, giving one row per CDR3 protein. The sample records about 200,000 distinct CDR3 sequences, around a sixth being singletons. The sample in question was PBMCs, mostly from graft donor cells, obtained 360 days after TCRalphabeta/CD19-depleted stem cell transplant. All receptors come from a male patient aged 2 to 10 who had a stem cell transplant for acute lymphoblastic leukemia, so the T cells may come from the graft donor.

This clonotype was counted a few times. The rearrangement uses TRBV12-3 or TRBV12-4 and TRBJ2-7; the match to TRBD2 covers 8 bases. V lost 6 bases, J lost 3 bases, and 7 bases stayed unmatched. The CDR3 has 14 amino acids. CDR3 amino acids: CASRVSGVNYEQYF. The CDR3, as DNA: TGTGCCAGCAGGGTTAGCGGGGTGAACTACGAGCAGTACTTC.

A remark on this clonotype: One base away lies a much larger clone, so this may be a sequencing read error. This rearrangement joins TRBV2 to TRBJ2-2; D uncertain. Germline CDR1 reads SNHLY; CDR2 reads FYNNEI. The CDR3 spans 15 residues. This chain's CDR3 is CASSERRKNIGELFF. CDR3 coding DNA: TGTGCCAGCAGTGAACGTAGGAAGAACATCGGGGAGCTGTTTTTT.

Many counts were recorded for this clonotype. The gene calls are TRBV6-1 and TRBJ2-1; no clear D gene. The CDR3 extends over 12 amino acids. Germline-derived CDR1 and CDR2 are MNHNS and SASEGT. With 8 bases removed from V and 6 bases from J, the gap between germline ends came to 11 bases. This CDR3 reads CASQHTGNEQFF. CDR3 DNA: TGTGCCAGCCAACACACCGGCAATGAGCAGTTCTTC.

The gene calls are TRBV6-2 or TRBV6-3 and TRBJ2-5; the D gene is possibly TRBD2 (5 bases). Per germline, CDR1 MNHEY and CDR2 SVGEGT. Trimming took 6 bases from V and 14 from J, leaving 16 bases between them. The CDR3 runs to 11 residues. The CDR3 DNA reads as TGTGCCAGCAGACGCCCGGAGGCGTTATACTTC. Amino acid sequence: CASRRPEALYF.

This clonotype was picked up a small number of times. The chain recombines TRBV7-6 with TRBJ2-1; D is perhaps TRBD2 (5 bases). The length of the CDR3 is 15 residues. The germline gives CDR1 SGHVS, CDR2 FNYEAQ. The V and J ends lost 3 bases and 6 bases respectively, with 15 bases between them. The CDR3 sequence: CASSLDRRPGNEQFF. CDR3 nucleotide sequence: TGTGCCAGCAGCTTGGATAGGAGGCCCGGCAATGAGCAGTTCTTC.

The chain uses TRBV4-3 and TRBJ2-7; the D gene is possibly TRBD2 (7 bases). Deletions cut 5 bases from V and 4 bases from J, with 15 bases between. The length of the CDR3 is 14 residues. Per the germline V gene, CDR1 is LGHNA and CDR2 is YSLEER. This chain's CDR3 is CASSGKGGSYEQYF. The CDR3 bases are TGCGCCAGCAGCGGGAAGGGGGGGTCTTACGAGCAGTACTTC.

This clonotype was recorded a few times. The rearrangement uses TRBV10-3 and TRBJ2-2; D unclear. Germline CDR1 is ENHRY and CDR2 is SYGVKD. The CDR3 contains 15 residues. V lost 2 bases to trimming and J lost 1 base, with 8 bases between them. In DNA, the CDR3 is TGTGCCATCAGTGAGGGCGGTAAGAACACCGGGGAGCTGTTTTTT. Translating it yields CAISEGGKNTGELFF.

This clonotype was seen more than once but under ten times. V and J are TRBV5-1 and TRBJ2-7, with D possibly being TRBD2 (5 bases). The V gene's germline CDR1 is SGHRS and CDR2 YFSETQ. The CDR3 loop spans 14 amino acids. With 0 bases removed from V and 5 bases from J, the gap between germline ends came to 12 bases. The CDR3 region is CASSLAGEGHEQYF. For the CDR3, the DNA is TGCGCCAGCAGCTTGGCCGGAGAGGGCCACGAGCAGTACTTC.

This clonotype was counted only a few times. V usage is TRBV9 and J usage is TRBJ1-3; D uncertain. The CDR3 sequence is 15 residues long. The germline V gene has CDR1 SGDLS and CDR2 YYNGEE. Trimming took 3 bases from V and 0 from J, leaving 10 bases between them. CDR3 bases: TGTGCCAGCAGCGCAACAATCTCCTCTGGAAACACCATATATTTT. Protein: CASSATISSGNTIYF.

The chain couples TRBV6-6 to TRBJ1-1; D is undetermined. The CDR3 is 13 amino acids. The germline V gene encodes CDR1 MNHNY and CDR2 SVGAGI (reference sequence). The V end lost 6 bases, the J end lost 1 base, and 9 bases lay between the germline ends. Here the CDR3 DNA reads TGTGCCAGCAGGTACCACCAGAACACTGAAGCTTTCTTT. This gives the protein CASRYHQNTEAFF.

This sequence joins TRBV5-5 and TRBJ2-7; possibly TRBD2 for D (6 bases). This CDR3 spans 13 amino acids. V was shortened by 4 bases and J by 6 bases, with 14 bases between the two germline ends. Germline-derived CDR1 and CDR2 are SGHKS and YYEKEE (reference sequence). CDR3 region: CASSAGLLIEQYF. The CDR3 region has the DNA TGTGCCAGCAGCGCGGGACTGTTAATCGAGCAGTACTTC.

As DNA, the CDR3 is TGCGCCAGCAGCTTGGGGACTAGCCCTAGCACAGATACGCAGTATTTT. It yields the protein CASSLGTSPSTDTQYF. The chain joins TRBV5-1 to TRBJ2-3, with 8 bases that match TRBD2. The CDR3 runs to 16 residues. CDR1 and CDR2 (germline): SGHRS, YFSETQ. Trimming at V came to 0 bases and at J to 0 bases, leaving 3 bases not matched to a gene.

This clonotype showed up just a few times. CDR3: CASSHGTANTEAFF. CDR3 nucleotide sequence: TGTGCCAGCAGCCACGGGACAGCGAACACTGAAGCTTTCTTT. The V call is TRBV25-1, the J call TRBJ1-1; 7 bases are shared with TRBD1. Germline assignment: CDR1 MGHDK and CDR2 SYGVNS. With 6 bases clipped from V and 1 base from J, the junction kept 5 bases outside the gene matches. This CDR3 has 14 amino acids. The full variable domain, rest sourced from reference TRBV25-1 and TRBJ1-1, is EADIYQTPRYLVIGTGKKITLECSQTMGHDKMYWYQQDPGMELHLIHYSYGVNSTEKGDLSSESTVSRIRTEHFPLTLESARPSHTSQYLCASSHGTANTEAFFGQGTRLTVV.

The chain recombines TRBV12-3 or TRBV12-4 with TRBJ2-5, with TRBD2 matching 13 bases. J lost 5 bases, V lost 8 bases, and 14 bases had no gene match. This CDR3 has 17 amino acids. CDR3 in amino acids: CASFYARTSGRGETQYF. The DNA for the CDR3 is TGTGCCAGCTTTTATGCAAGGACTAGCGGGAGAGGGGAGACCCAGTACTTC.

This chain uses TRBV6-1 with TRBJ2-1; TRBD1 might be the D (6 bases). Germline CDR1 and CDR2: MNHNS and SASEGT. V lost 6 bases to trimming and J lost 2 bases, with 14 bases between them. This CDR3 has 15 residues. CDR3 loop: CASSPPRGTYNEQFF. The CDR3 bases are TGTGCCAGCAGCCCCCCCAGGGGAACCTACAATGAGCAGTTCTTC.